This T cell receptor beta chain is from a study of blood T cell repertoires in COVID-19. This CDR3 is built from 15 residues. V dropped 6 bases and J dropped 6; count of bases not matched to a gene: 7. Per germline, CDR1 SEHNR and CDR2 FQNEAQ (reference sequence). In the authors' methods: Reference gene primer amplification yielded estimated nucleated cell counts. Repertoires were generated with immunoSEQ multiplex PCR, while TCRdb's copy carries only in-frame clones and drops some. V, J and clone size reflect that table, while D and trimming were determined from the DNA. The sample has some 42,000 clones, around four fifths seen once.

The J gene is TRBJ2-2, the V gene TRBV7-9; 10 bases agree with TRBD2. The sample taken for sequencing was peripheral blood. The sequence was collected from a man between 45 and 60 years old with active COVID-19. DNA for the CDR3: TGTGCCAGCAGAGCCGGGACTAGCGAAGCCGGGGAGCTGTTTTTT. Its protein is CASRAGTSEAGELFF. Filled out from reference TRBV7-9 and TRBJ2-2, the complete variable domain reads DTGVSQNPRHKITKRGQNVTFRCDPISEHNRLYWYRQTLGQGPEFLTYFQNEAQLEKSRLLSDRFSAERPKGSFSTLEIQRTEQGDSAMYLCASRAGTSEAGELFFGEGSRLTVL.